The rows below give T cell receptor beta chains drawn from one sample of a study of cytomegalovirus exposure and HLA in healthy donors. Libraries were prepared by immunoSEQ multiplex PCR; TCRdb keeps only in-frame clonotypes and omits some of them. The sample has 75,000 to 95,000 clones; roughly 80% are singletons. Sequencing was done on a sample of PBMCs. Every receptor here comes from a woman aged 40 to 49 in good health and CMV-seropositive. Each CDR3 is given with its conserved first and last residue. D genes are given only for firm matches. The size field is filled for only some rows; it gives once, few, many or a size class.

j_gene: TRBJ2-1; len: 16; v_gene: TRBV6-4; abundance: .; d_gene: TRBD1; CDR3aa: CASSPTRTGGFNEQFF; CDR3nt: TGTGCCAGCAGCCCGACTAGGACAGGGGGTTTCAATGAGCAGTTCTTC
j_gene: TRBJ2-1; len: 13; v_gene: TRBV28; abundance: few; d_gene: TRBD2; CDR3aa: CASTLAGDNEQFF; CDR3nt: TGTGCCAGCACACTAGCGGGGGACAATGAGCAGTTCTTC
j_gene: TRBJ1-2; len: 15; v_gene: TRBV7-9; abundance: .; d_gene: TRBD1; CDR3aa: CASSSPLGTGFGYTF; CDR3nt: TGTGCCAGCAGCTCGCCGCTCGGGACAGGGTTTGGCTACACCTTC
j_gene: TRBJ2-1; len: 15; v_gene: TRBV13; abundance: .; d_gene: TRBD2; CDR3aa: CASSPTGTSLSEQFF; CDR3nt: TGTGCCAGCAGCCCAACCGGGACTAGCCTTAGTGAGCAGTTCTTC
j_gene: TRBJ1-1; len: 13; v_gene: TRBV19; abundance: .; d_gene: .; CDR3aa: CASSVQRDTEAFF; CDR3nt: TGTGCCAGTAGCGTACAGAGGGACACTGAAGCTTTCTTT
j_gene: TRBJ2-7; len: 15; v_gene: TRBV5-1; abundance: .; d_gene: .; CDR3aa: CASSLAGLSSYEQYF; CDR3nt: TGCGCCAGCAGCTTGGCAGGGCTCAGCTCCTACGAGCAGTACTTC
j_gene: TRBJ1-2; len: 14; v_gene: TRBV28; abundance: once; d_gene: TRBD1; CDR3aa: CASSLSRDSYGYTF; CDR3nt: TGTGCCAGCAGTTTATCCCGGGACAGCTATGGCTACACCTTC
j_gene: TRBJ2-6; len: 15; v_gene: TRBV5-8; abundance: few; d_gene: .; CDR3aa: CASSFRAPGANVLTF; CDR3nt: TGTGCCAGCAGCTTTCGAGCTCCAGGGGCCAACGTCCTGACTTTC
j_gene: TRBJ2-3; len: 14; v_gene: TRBV2; abundance: .; d_gene: .; CDR3aa: CASKEGHVTDTQYF; CDR3nt: TGTGCCAGCAAAGAAGGACATGTCACAGATACGCAGTATTTT
j_gene: TRBJ2-1; len: 14; v_gene: TRBV9; abundance: .; d_gene: TRBD2; CDR3aa: CASSATGLYNEQFF; CDR3nt: TGTGCCAGCAGCGCGACGGGACTATACAATGAGCAGTTCTTC
j_gene: TRBJ1-1; len: 15; v_gene: TRBV28; abundance: .; d_gene: TRBD1; CDR3aa: CASSFRGTGVTGAFF; CDR3nt: TGTGCCAGCAGTTTCCGGGGGACAGGGGTCACTGGAGCTTTCTTT
j_gene: TRBJ2-3; len: 15; v_gene: TRBV11-3; abundance: .; d_gene: TRBD2; CDR3aa: CASSLGGRDTDTQYF; CDR3nt: TGTGCCAGCAGCTTAGGCGGGAGGGATACAGATACGCAGTATTTT
j_gene: TRBJ2-1; len: 13; v_gene: TRBV28; abundance: .; d_gene: .; CDR3aa: CATRGGATNEQFF; CDR3nt: TGTGCCACCCGCGGTGGAGCAACCAATGAGCAGTTCTTC
j_gene: TRBJ2-6; len: 19; v_gene: TRBV7-2; abundance: .; d_gene: TRBD1; CDR3aa: CASSLAQGTGGAGANVLTF; CDR3nt: TGTGCCAGCAGCTTAGCACAAGGGACAGGGGGCGCTGGGGCCAACGTCCTGACTTTC
j_gene: TRBJ2-6; len: 18; v_gene: TRBV7-2; abundance: .; d_gene: TRBD1; CDR3aa: CASSPWTGLGSGANVLTF; CDR3nt: TGTGCCAGCAGCCCCTGGACAGGGTTGGGCTCTGGGGCCAACGTCCTGACTTTC
j_gene: TRBJ2-1; len: 15; v_gene: TRBV28; abundance: .; d_gene: TRBD1; CDR3aa: CASATGQLAYNEQFF; CDR3nt: TGTGCCAGCGCAACGGGACAGCTCGCCTACAATGAGCAGTTCTTC
j_gene: TRBJ1-1; len: 14; v_gene: TRBV18; abundance: .; d_gene: TRBD1; CDR3aa: CASSPGTGSTEAFF; CDR3nt: TGTGCCAGCTCACCAGGGACAGGGAGTACTGAAGCTTTCTTT
j_gene: TRBJ2-5; len: 19; v_gene: TRBV5-8; abundance: .; d_gene: TRBD2; CDR3aa: CASSSQKTSGRAGLETQYF; CDR3nt: TGTGCCAGCAGCTCACAAAAGACTAGCGGGAGGGCCGGTCTAGAGACCCAGTACTTC
j_gene: TRBJ2-7; len: 14; v_gene: TRBV27; abundance: few; d_gene: .; CDR3aa: CASSFGTGSVEQYF; CDR3nt: TGTGCCAGCAGTTTCGGGACTGGGTCGGTCGAGCAGTACTTC
j_gene: TRBJ2-4; len: 15; v_gene: TRBV19; abundance: .; d_gene: TRBD2; CDR3aa: CASSLAGIAKNIQYF; CDR3nt: TGTGCCAGTAGTCTAGCGGGAATAGCCAAAAACATTCAGTACTTC
j_gene: TRBJ1-3; len: 15; v_gene: TRBV18; abundance: few; d_gene: .; CDR3aa: CASSPTGNSGNTIYF; CDR3nt: TGTGCCAGCTCACCTACAGGGAACTCTGGAAACACCATATATTTT
j_gene: TRBJ1-5; len: 14; v_gene: TRBV28; abundance: .; d_gene: .; CDR3aa: CASSLAGVNQPQHF; CDR3nt: TGTGCCAGCAGTTTAGCGGGGGTCAATCAGCCCCAGCATTTT
j_gene: TRBJ2-3; len: 15; v_gene: TRBV7-3; abundance: .; d_gene: .; CDR3aa: CASSLVSGPTDTQYF; CDR3nt: TGTGCCAGCAGCTTAGTATCAGGGCCTACAGATACGCAGTATTTT
j_gene: TRBJ2-7; len: 13; v_gene: TRBV28; abundance: .; d_gene: .; CDR3aa: CASSPHTPYEQYF; CDR3nt: TGTGCCAGCAGCCCCCACACCCCCTACGAGCAGTACTTC
j_gene: TRBJ2-3; len: 15; v_gene: TRBV28; abundance: .; d_gene: TRBD2; CDR3aa: CASRPGAGGRDTQYF; CDR3nt: TGTGCCAGCAGACCGGGAGCGGGAGGGCGGGATACGCAGTATTTT
j_gene: TRBJ2-1; len: 16; v_gene: TRBV2; abundance: .; d_gene: .; CDR3aa: CASSAYGLSGGNEQFF; CDR3nt: TGTGCCAGCAGCGCCTATGGTCTCTCCGGGGGAAATGAGCAGTTCTTC
j_gene: TRBJ2-2; len: 13; v_gene: TRBV6-4; abundance: once; d_gene: TRBD1; CDR3aa: CASSLDRVGELFF; CDR3nt: TGTGCCAGCAGTCTGGACAGGGTCGGGGAGCTGTTTTTT